This is a list of T cell receptor beta chains from one sample in a study of blood T cell repertoires in COVID-19. Assay: immunoSEQ multiplex PCR; the TCRdb copy retains only in-frame clones and omits some. The sample yields around 250,000 clones, approximately 80% seen once. Material: peripheral blood. Every receptor here comes from a young man who had recovered from COVID-19. The CDR3 runs from the conserved cysteine through the conserved F or W. The order of the fields is clone size, J gene, V gene, D gene, CDR3 DNA, CDR3 protein. A D gene is named only where the DNA matches it firmly. Clone size is given for some rows only: seen once, a few or many times, or a class if the clone is expanded.

>-|TRBJ2-5|TRBV5-4|-
TGTGCCAGCAGCCCCCCCGGACCGAGGGGGGAGACCCAGTACTTC
CASSPPGPRGETQYF
>-|TRBJ1-2|TRBV28|-
TGTGCCAGCAGTTTAATAAGCGAGCCCGCAACGGATGGCTACACCTTC
CASSLISEPATDGYTF
>-|TRBJ1-1|TRBV23-1|-
TGCGCCAGCAGTCAACAACATCCGCGGGTGGGGAACACTGAAGCTTTCTTT
CASSQQHPRVGNTEAFF
>once|TRBJ1-2|TRBV9|-
TGTGCCAGCACTCCGATACAGGACTATGGCTACACCTTC
CASTPIQDYGYTF
>-|TRBJ2-1|TRBV15|TRBD2
TGTGCCACCAGCCCCCAGACTAGCGGGGGCCTCCGGGACAATGAGCAGTTCTTC
CATSPQTSGGLRDNEQFF
>once|TRBJ1-2|TRBV2|-
TGTGCCAGCAACCTCGGAGACTATGGCTACACCTTC
CASNLGDYGYTF
>-|TRBJ2-7|TRBV3-1/TRBV3-2|TRBD2
TGTGCCAGCAGAGGGGAGGGGGAGCAGTACTTC
CASRGEGEQYF
>once|TRBJ2-1|TRBV25-1|TRBD2
TGTGCCAGCAGTGTCATACGGACTAGCGGTAACAATGAGCAGTTCTTC
CASSVIRTSGNNEQFF
>-|TRBJ1-1|TRBV19|-
TGTGCCAGTACAATAGGGCGGGTTAAGTCTGAAGCTTTCTTT
CASTIGRVKSEAFF
>-|TRBJ1-6|TRBV5-1|TRBD1
TGCGCCAGCAGCCCGGACAGGGCGAAGGATTCACCCCTCCACTTT
CASSPDRAKDSPLHF
>-|TRBJ2-1|TRBV5-1|-
TGCGCCAGCAGCCACCCAGAGGGAAATGAGCAGTTCTTC
CASSHPEGNEQFF
>-|TRBJ1-5|TRBV7-2|-
TGTGCCAGCAGCTTAGACGGGGGGCACCAGCCCCAGCATTTT
CASSLDGGHQPQHF
>-|TRBJ2-1|TRBV4-2|TRBD2
TGTGCCAGCAGCCAAGAATCCCCTAGTGCGATTAGCGGGGGGGACAATGAGCAGTTCTTC
CASSQESPSAISGGDNEQFF
>-|TRBJ1-1|TRBV5-4|-
TGTGCCAGCAGCAACCGGGAGGTAGCTTTCTTT
CASSNREVAFF
>-|TRBJ2-1|TRBV3-1/TRBV3-2|TRBD1
TGTGCCAGCAGCCCCTCGGGACAGGGGTTTTTGGGCAATGAGCAGTTCTTC
CASSPSGQGFLGNEQFF
>-|TRBJ2-5|TRBV5-1|TRBD1
TGCGCCAGCAGCCTGGGACAGGGGCCGTCCAAAGAGACCCAGTACTTC
CASSLGQGPSKETQYF
>-|TRBJ2-3|TRBV2|-
TGTGCCAGCAGACAGGAACCTAGCACAGATACGCAGTATTTT
CASRQEPSTDTQYF
>-|TRBJ2-5|TRBV4-1|TRBD2
TGCGCCAGCAGCCAAGACCAAGCGGGGGGGTCGGAGACCCAGTACTTC
CASSQDQAGGSETQYF
>-|TRBJ1-3|TRBV19|-
TGTGCCAGTTCCAACCAGGCCGACGCGTCGAACACCATATATTTT
CASSNQADASNTIYF
>-|TRBJ2-2|TRBV11-3|-
TGTGCCAGCAGCGAACAGAACACCGGGGAGCTGTTTTTT
CASSEQNTGELFF
>-|TRBJ1-1|TRBV4-1|-
TGCGCCAGCAGCCGGAACAGGGAAGCGGACACTGAAGCTTTCTTT
CASSRNREADTEAFF
>-|TRBJ1-6|TRBV2|-
TGTGCCAGCAGTGACGAGGCAGGGTTTTCACCCCTCCACTTT
CASSDEAGFSPLHF
>-|TRBJ2-2|TRBV9|-
TGTGCCAGCCGGGCGGGGGCCACCGGGGAGCTGTTTTTT
CASRAGATGELFF
>once|TRBJ2-5|TRBV5-1|TRBD2
TGCGCCAGCAGCGGCGGGGGGGCTGAGACCCAGTACTTC
CASSGGGAETQYF
>-|TRBJ2-1|TRBV7-3|TRBD1
TGTGCCAGCAGCGTCGACAGGGGGACAAACAATGAGCAGTTCTTC
CASSVDRGTNNEQFF
>-|TRBJ1-2|TRBV3-1/TRBV3-2|TRBD1
TGTGCCAGCAGCCAGACAGGGTTCTTCGGCTACACCTTC
CASSQTGFFGYTF
>-|TRBJ2-2|TRBV2|TRBD2
TGTGCCAGCAGTGAAACAGCGGGGGGGAACACCGGGGAGCTGTTTTTT
CASSETAGGNTGELFF
>-|TRBJ1-4|TRBV10-2|-
TGCGCCAGCAGTAATACAGGGGAAAAACTGTTTTTT
CASSNTGEKLFF
>-|TRBJ2-2|TRBV9|TRBD1
TGTGCCAGCAGCTCAACTATAGGGGGCGTGGGTCAGTCCGGGGAGCTGTTTTTT
CASSSTIGGVGQSGELFF
>-|TRBJ1-2|TRBV29-1|-
TGCAGCGTTGAAGGGTTTGTCGGAGATTTTGACTCCTCGGGGGGCTACACCTTC
CSVEGFVGDFDSSGGYTF
>-|TRBJ2-3|TRBV15|TRBD1
TGTGCCACCAGCAGAAGACAGGGGAGCACAGATACGCAGTATTTT
CATSRRQGSTDTQYF
>-|TRBJ1-4|TRBV6-5|TRBD1
TGTGCCAGCAGGGAGACAGGGAGGCGTGAAAAACTGTTTTTT
CASRETGRREKLFF
>-|TRBJ2-3|TRBV2|TRBD1
TGTGCCAGCAGCGGGACAGGGGTTGGTATAGATACGCAGTATTTT
CASSGTGVGIDTQYF
>-|TRBJ1-6|TRBV3-1/TRBV3-2|-
TGTGCCAGCAGCCAGAGAAGACGGGGTAATAATTCACCCCTCCACTTT
CASSQRRRGNNSPLHF
>-|TRBJ1-2|TRBV6-5|-
TGTGCCAGCAGTCCCTTCCCGGGGGCTAACTATGGCTACACCTTC
CASSPFPGANYGYTF
>-|TRBJ2-7|TRBV18|-
TGTGCCAGCTCACCACTCAGGGGATCCTACGAGCAGTACTTC
CASSPLRGSYEQYF
>-|TRBJ1-1|TRBV5-5|-
TGTGCCAGCAGCACTTTACAGGACACTGAAGCTTTCTTT
CASSTLQDTEAFF
>-|TRBJ1-1|TRBV6-4|-
TGTGCCAGCCAGAGGGATCAGAACACTGAAGCTTTCTTT
CASQRDQNTEAFF
>-|TRBJ1-1|TRBV4-1|-
TGCGCCAGCAGCCAAAGATTGGCGGGGGGCGGCCGAATGGCTGAAGCTTTCTTT
CASSQRLAGGGRMAEAFF
>-|TRBJ2-2|TRBV19|TRBD2
TGTGCCAGTAGTAGACTAGCGGGGGAGGTCACCGGGGAGCTGTTTTTT
CASSRLAGEVTGELFF
>-|TRBJ2-5|TRBV2|TRBD1
TGTGCCAGCAGCGCCGGGACAGGGGGCACCATCCAAGAGACCCAGTACTTC
CASSAGTGGTIQETQYF
>-|TRBJ1-5|TRBV6-6|-
TGTGCCAGCAGGGGAGGTGGCAATCAGCCCCAGCATTTT
CASRGGGNQPQHF
>-|TRBJ1-1|TRBV4-2|TRBD1
TGTGCCAGCAGCCAAGATAGAGGGACAGGGGAGTTCATGAACACTGAAGCTTTCTTT
CASSQDRGTGEFMNTEAFF
>few|TRBJ1-1|TRBV29-1|-
TGCAGCGTTGTCTGGGGGCAGGACACTGAAGCTTTCTTT
CSVVWGQDTEAFF
>-|TRBJ2-1|TRBV7-8|TRBD1
TGTGCCAGCAGCCAAGGGGGCGTTAATCCCCCCGAGCAGTTCTTC
CASSQGGVNPPEQFF
>-|TRBJ2-1|TRBV6-5|TRBD1
TGTGCCAGCAGGGCAGGGGGATACAATGAGCAGTTCTTC
CASRAGGYNEQFF
>-|TRBJ2-1|TRBV4-1|-
TGCGCCAGCAGTCAGCGGCGTCCACTCCACAATGAGCAGTTCTTC
CASSQRRPLHNEQFF
>-|TRBJ2-2|TRBV7-3|-
TGTGCCAGCAGCTTACACGCAGGGCGAGACACCGGGGAGCTGTTTTTT
CASSLHAGRDTGELFF
>-|TRBJ2-5|TRBV25-1|-
TGTGCCAGCAGTGAACCAGGGAACCAAGAGACCCAGTACTTC
CASSEPGNQETQYF
>-|TRBJ2-5|TRBV9|TRBD1
TGTGCCAGCAGCGCGGACAGGGGACACCAAGAGACCCAGTACTTC
CASSADRGHQETQYF
>once|TRBJ2-5|TRBV25-1|-
TGTGCCAGCAGCCCCCGTGAGGAGTACCAAGAGACCCAGTACTTC
CASSPREEYQETQYF
>-|TRBJ1-2|TRBV7-2|-
TGTGCCAGCAGCTCCGGCCACAGGATAGGCTACACCTTC
CASSSGHRIGYTF
>once|TRBJ2-3|TRBV2|TRBD2
TGTGCCAGCTCTGCCCTAGCGGGGGGGGGCCCAGATACGCAGTATTTT
CASSALAGGGPDTQYF
>-|TRBJ1-1|TRBV18|-
TGTGCCAGCTCACCACAGGTGCAGGGCAACACTGAAGCTTTCTTT
CASSPQVQGNTEAFF
>-|TRBJ1-6|TRBV6-5|TRBD1
TGTGCCAGCAGTCCAGGGGGCGTCGATTCACCCCTCCACTTT
CASSPGGVDSPLHF